This T cell receptor beta chain comes out of a study of T cells in Graves' hyperthyroidism and ophthalmopathy. Study in general: Pretreatment peripheral blood was obtained at initial diagnosis.

RNA transcripts yielded amplified TCR beta CDR3 regions. The HTBI primer set was used in a first-round RT-PCR of the TCR CDR3. MiXCR was run by TCRdb on the multiplex PCR reads, yielding one entry per CDR3 protein. The table lists about 560,000 distinct CDR3 sequences, 15% to 18% of them singletons. The germline V gene encodes CDR1 MDHEN and CDR2 SYDVKM. V dropped 4 bases and J dropped 5 bases, with 20 bases sitting between them. The CDR3 consists of 17 residues. Study conclusions and caveats: Separating ophthalmopathy from stable hyperthyroidism was achieved by a 13 V-J model.

This clonotype was counted ten times or more. No antigen is known for it. Sequencing used blood. V gene TRBV28 combines with J gene TRBJ1-4; D is perhaps TRBD1 (5 bases). This TCR came from a woman between 25 and 40 years old with Graves' hyperthyroidism. Here the CDR3 reads CASSSPRPGRGNEKLFF. The CDR3 nucleotides read TGTGCCAGCAGTTCCCCTCGACCGGGACGGGGCAATGAAAAACTGTTTTTT.